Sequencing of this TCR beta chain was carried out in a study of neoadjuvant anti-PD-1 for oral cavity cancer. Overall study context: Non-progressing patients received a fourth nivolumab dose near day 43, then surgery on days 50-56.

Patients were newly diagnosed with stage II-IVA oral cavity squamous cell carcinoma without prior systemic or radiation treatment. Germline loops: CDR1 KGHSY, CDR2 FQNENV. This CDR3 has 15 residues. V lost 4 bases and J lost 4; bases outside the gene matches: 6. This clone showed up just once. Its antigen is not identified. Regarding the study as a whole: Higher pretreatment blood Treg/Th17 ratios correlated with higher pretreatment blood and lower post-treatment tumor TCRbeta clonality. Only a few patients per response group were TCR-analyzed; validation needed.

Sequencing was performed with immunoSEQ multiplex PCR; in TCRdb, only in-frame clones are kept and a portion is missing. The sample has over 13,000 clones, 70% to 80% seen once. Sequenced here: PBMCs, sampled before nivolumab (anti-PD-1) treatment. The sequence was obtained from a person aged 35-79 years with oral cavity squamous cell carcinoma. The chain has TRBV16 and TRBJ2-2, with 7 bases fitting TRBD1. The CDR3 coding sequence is TGTGCCAGCAGCCCCAGACAGGGAACCACCGGGGAGCTGTTTTTT. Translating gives CASSPRQGTTGELFF.